The next 13 T cell receptor beta chains were all read from a single sample in a study of cytotoxic CD8 clonotypes in ibrutinib-treated CLL. TCRdb's copy holds only in-frame clones and misses some; the assay was immunoSEQ multiplex PCR. The table has about 68,000 clones, about nine tenths seen once. This specimen was PBMCs, taken after 12 months of ibrutinib treatment. The receptors stem from a human donor with chronic lymphocytic leukemia.

This chain links TRBV5-1 with TRBJ1-1; D is undetermined. CDR1 and CDR2 from the germline V gene are SGHRS and YFSETQ. The CDR3 is made up of 14 amino acids. V was clipped by 7 bases and J by 3 bases, with 16 bases between them. The CDR3 DNA sequence: TGCGCCAGCGGAGGCGGCAGCTATGACACTGAAGCTTTCTTT. This encodes CASGGGSYDTEAFF.

V gene TRBV19 combines with J gene TRBJ2-1; 9 bases align to TRBD2. The germline gives CDR1 LNHDA, CDR2 SQIVND (reference sequence). V lost 3 bases to trimming and J lost 2 bases; unmatched junction nucleotides: 14. The CDR3 consists of 19 residues. CDR3 amino acids: CASSILADVGLATYNEQFF. In nucleotides, the CDR3 is TGTGCCAGTAGTATTCTGGCAGACGTAGGACTAGCGACCTACAATGAGCAGTTCTTC. The whole variable domain, filled in from reference TRBV19 and TRBJ2-1, reads DGGITQSPKYLFRKEGQNVTLSCEQNLNHDAMYWYRQDPGQGLRLIYYSQIVNDFQKGDIAEGYSVSREKKESFPLTVTSAQKNPTAFYLCASSILADVGLATYNEQFFGPGTRLTVL.

Notes on this clone: One end of the junction fails to match germline, which may point to a read error. The chain recombines TRBV30 with TRBJ2-6; D is unresolved. The CDR3 contains 13 residues. The V gene's germline CDR1 is GTSNPN and CDR2 SVGIG (reference sequence). The CDR3 nucleotides read TGTGCCTGGAGTGCCTATGGGCCCAACGTCCTGACTTTC. This encodes CAWSAYGPNVLTF.

This chain links TRBV7-6 with TRBJ2-5; D remains unclear. The CDR3 is 14 amino acids. V lost 2 bases, J lost 4 bases, and 11 bases lay in between. From germline, CDR1 is SGHVS and CDR2 FNYEAQ. The CDR3 sequence is CASSLLRVGETQYF. Here the CDR3 DNA reads TGTGCCAGCAGCTTACTTCGGGTTGGAGAGACCCAGTACTTC.

The chain joins TRBV4-1 to TRBJ2-5; D unresolved. The V end was cut by 1 base, the J end by 8 bases, with 11 bases between. This CDR3 has 13 amino acids. Looked up from germline, CDR1 is MGHRA and CDR2 is YSYEKL. CDR3 residues: CASSQGPIGTQYF. In DNA form, the CDR3 reads TGCGCCAGCAGCCAAGGACCCATCGGTACCCAGTACTTC.

The V call is TRBV9, the J call TRBJ2-1; 7 bases fit TRBD1. Germline V CDR1 and CDR2: SGDLS, YYNGEE. J lost 5 bases, V lost 0 bases, and 2 bases had no gene match. The CDR3 totals 14 residues. CDR3 nucleotide sequence: TGTGCCAGCAGCGTAGGGACAGGCCACAATGAGCAGTTCTTC. Protein: CASSVGTGHNEQFF.

The chain uses TRBV11-2 and TRBJ1-4, with D hard to call. Trimming removed 0 bases at V and 7 bases at J, with 15 bases between. CDR3 length: 16 residues. CDR1 and CDR2 from the germline V gene are SGHAT and FQNNGV. CDR3 sequence: CASSLDGNSRGEKLFF. The CDR3 DNA is TGTGCCAGCAGCTTAGACGGGAATTCCCGGGGTGAAAAACTGTTTTTT.

The chain has TRBV18 and TRBJ1-5; 9 bases agree with TRBD1. V was pared by 3 bases and J by 6 bases, with 9 bases of the junction left unmatched. The CDR3 is 16 amino acids. The germline CDR1 and CDR2 sequences are KGHSH and LQKENI. CDR3 sequence (DNA): TGTGCCAGCTCACCTACTCCCGGGACAGGGATTCAGCCCCAGCATTTT. This gives the protein CASSPTPGTGIQPQHF.

V usage is TRBV5-1 and J usage is TRBJ2-1; D ambiguous. Per germline, CDR1 SGHRS and CDR2 YFSETQ. This CDR3 contains 13 residues. V lost 0 bases and J 6 bases, leaving 7 bases between the germline ends. The CDR3 protein is CASSLGAGNEQFF. The CDR3 DNA reads as TGCGCCAGCAGCTTGGGGGCCGGCAATGAGCAGTTCTTC.

The chain uses TRBV29-1 and TRBJ2-3; perhaps TRBD2 as D (5 bases). V dropped 4 bases and J dropped 2 bases, with 25 bases sitting between them. Germline CDR1 and CDR2: SQVTM and ANQGSEA. The CDR3 spans 18 residues. DNA for the CDR3: TGCAGCGTTGCTAAGAGGGTGCCCCCAGCGGAACTCACAGATACGCAGTATTTT. Amino acids: CSVAKRVPPAELTDTQYF.

The chain employs TRBV7-2 and TRBJ2-5; TRBD1 matches 8 bases. CDR1 is SGHTA, CDR2 FQGNSA, per germline. This CDR3 is 18 amino acids long. Unmatched junction bases numbered 14, after V lost 2 bases and J lost 3 bases. The CDR3 protein is CASSLIKLAGGAEETQYF. DNA of the CDR3: TGTGCCAGCAGCTTAATTAAGTTGGCAGGGGGCGCGGAAGAGACCCAGTACTTC.

This clone was seen only once. The chain recombines TRBV7-3 with TRBJ2-2; TRBD2 matches 8 bases. V lost 3 bases and J lost 6; bases outside the gene matches: 3. From germline, CDR1 is SGHTA and CDR2 FQGTGA. The CDR3 consists of 14 residues. The CDR3 loop is CASSFRAGAGELFF. DNA for the CDR3: TGTGCCAGCAGCTTTAGAGCGGGAGCCGGGGAGCTGTTTTTT.

The V and J genes are TRBV10-2 and TRBJ1-1; possible D gene TRBD1, 5 bases. The germline V gene encodes CDR1 WSHSY and CDR2 SAAADI. The V end was cut by 2 bases, the J end by 10 bases, with 14 bases between. CDR3 length equals 13 residues. CDR3 DNA: TGCGCCAGCAGTGAGATAGGGGTCGTACGAGCTTTCTTT. Protein: CASSEIGVVRAFF.